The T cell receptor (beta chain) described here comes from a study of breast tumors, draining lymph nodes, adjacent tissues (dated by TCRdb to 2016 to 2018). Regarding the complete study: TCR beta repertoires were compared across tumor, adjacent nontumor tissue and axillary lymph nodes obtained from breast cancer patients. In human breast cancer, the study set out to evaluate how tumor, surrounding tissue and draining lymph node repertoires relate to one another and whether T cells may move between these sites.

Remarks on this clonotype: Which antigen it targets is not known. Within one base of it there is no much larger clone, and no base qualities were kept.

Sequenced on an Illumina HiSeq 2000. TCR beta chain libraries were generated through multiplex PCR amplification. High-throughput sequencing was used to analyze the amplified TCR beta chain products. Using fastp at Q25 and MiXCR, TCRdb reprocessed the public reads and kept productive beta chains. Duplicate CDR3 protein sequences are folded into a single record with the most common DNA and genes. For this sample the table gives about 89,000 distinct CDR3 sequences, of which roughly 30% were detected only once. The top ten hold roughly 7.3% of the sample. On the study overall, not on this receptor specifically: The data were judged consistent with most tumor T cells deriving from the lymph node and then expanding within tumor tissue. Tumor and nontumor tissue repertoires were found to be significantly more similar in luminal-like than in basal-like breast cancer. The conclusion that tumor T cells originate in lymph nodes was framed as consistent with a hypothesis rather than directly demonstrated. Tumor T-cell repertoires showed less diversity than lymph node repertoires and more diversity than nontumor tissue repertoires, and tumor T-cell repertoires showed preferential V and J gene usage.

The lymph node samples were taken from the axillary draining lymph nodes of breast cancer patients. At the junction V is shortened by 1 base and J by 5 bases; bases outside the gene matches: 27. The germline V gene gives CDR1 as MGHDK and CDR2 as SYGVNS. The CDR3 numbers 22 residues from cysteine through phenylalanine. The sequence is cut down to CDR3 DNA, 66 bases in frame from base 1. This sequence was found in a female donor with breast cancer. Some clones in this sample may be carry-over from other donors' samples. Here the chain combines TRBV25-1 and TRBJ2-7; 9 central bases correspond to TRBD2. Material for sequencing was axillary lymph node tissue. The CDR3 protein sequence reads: CASSESVRYTGEWSLAGDEQYF. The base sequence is TGTGCCAGCAGTGAATCTGTGCGATATACGGGTGAGTGGTCCTTAGCGGGAGACGAGCAGTACTTC.